There are many counts of the clone carrying this TCR beta chain. Its specificity is not known. The data originate from a study of T cells in Graves' hyperthyroidism and ophthalmopathy. Study-wide findings and caveats: Blood also held most thyroid clonotypes expanded beyond 0.001.

Amplified TCR beta CDR3 regions came from RNA transcripts. The HTBI primer set was used in a first-round RT-PCR of the TCR CDR3. TCRdb re-called the multiplex PCR reads with MiXCR, one entry per CDR3 protein. The sample holds approximately 430,000 distinct CDR3 sequences, roughly 15% seen once. The CDR3 contains 15 residues. The germline V gene has CDR1 SEHNR and CDR2 FQNEAQ (reference sequence). V dropped 2 bases and J dropped 5 bases, with 15 bases sitting between them. Ophthalmopathy cases met thresholds of Clinical Activity Score at least 3, NOSPECS grade at least 4 and duration under 3 months. Investigators excluded patients with uncontrolled infection, other autoimmune disease, pregnancy or lactation. Diagnosis relied on clinical symptoms, serum thyroxine and TRAb, thyroid ultrasound and orbital computed tomography.

This sequence was found in a man aged 18 to 35 with Graves' ophthalmopathy. The V gene is TRBV7-9, the J gene TRBJ1-1; no definite D call. Sequencing was done on a sample of blood. The chain's CDR3 is CASSLIGLSGTEAFF. The DNA for the CDR3 is TGTGCCAGCAGCTTAATCGGACTCTCTGGAACTGAAGCTTTCTTT.